The 27 T cell receptor beta chains listed next were all sequenced from one sample in a study of blood T cell repertoires in COVID-19. Data came from immunoSEQ multiplex PCR; TCRdb stores just in-frame clones and leaves some out. The sample lists about 400,000 clones; roughly 87% were seen once. Sample: PBMCs or T cells enriched from blood (not recorded which). These receptors came from a young woman with acute COVID-19.

The chain employs TRBV9 and TRBJ2-5; the match to TRBD1 covers 7 bases. Germline-derived CDR1 and CDR2 are SGDLS and YYNGEE. The CDR3 is made up of 16 amino acids. The V and J ends lost 3 bases and 1 base, in that order; junction bases with no gene match: 9. For the CDR3, the DNA is TGTGCCAGCAGCGCAGGAACAGGGACAGCCCAAGAGACCCAGTACTTC. Amino acid sequence: CASSAGTGTAQETQYF.

The gene calls are TRBV6-2 or TRBV6-3 and TRBJ2-7, with a possible D match to TRBD2 (5 bases). Per the germline V gene, CDR1 is MNHEY and CDR2 is SVGEGT. Trimming pared 2 bases from V and 7 bases from J, leaving 12 bases between. The CDR3 has 13 residues. The CDR3: CASSYPPRAEQYF. The CDR3 bases are TGTGCCAGCAGTTACCCCCCGAGGGCAGAGCAGTACTTC.

The gene calls are TRBV7-2 and TRBJ2-1; possibly TRBD2 for D (6 bases). The germline V gene has CDR1 SGHTA and CDR2 FQGNSA. The V end lost 2 bases, the J end lost 7 bases, and 12 bases lay between the germline ends. The CDR3 length is 14 residues. In nucleotides, the CDR3 is TGTGCCAGCAGCTTACGGTGGGCGGGAAATGAGCAGTTCTTC. Its protein product is CASSLRWAGNEQFF.

V is TRBV18 and J is TRBJ2-7, with 9 nucleotides matching TRBD1. This CDR3 contains 14 residues. Germline trimming cut 5 bases from V and 3 bases from J; bases unmatched to any gene: 5. Germline CDR1 KGHSH, CDR2 LQKENI. CDR3 region: CASSGGTGSYEQYF. CDR3 nucleotide sequence: TGTGCCAGCTCAGGAGGGACAGGGAGCTACGAGCAGTACTTC.

V and J are TRBV7-9 and TRBJ2-1; 10 bases align to TRBD2. This CDR3 contains 16 residues. CDR1 SEHNR and CDR2 FQNEAQ come from the germline V gene (reference sequence). V gave up 5 bases and J gave up 7 bases; unmatched junction bases: 11. The CDR3 sequence is CASSPPSGRAENEQFF. The DNA of the CDR3 is TGTGCCAGCAGCCCCCCAAGCGGGAGGGCCGAGAATGAGCAGTTCTTC.

The genes are TRBV5-4 and TRBJ2-2; the match to TRBD2 covers 10 bases. Trimming took 5 bases from V and 7 from J; bases not matched to a gene: 5. The CDR3 covers 14 residues. The germline gives CDR1 SGHNT, CDR2 YYREEE (reference sequence). As DNA, the CDR3 is TGTGCCAGCAGTGGACTAGCGGTTGGCGGGGAGCTGTTTTTT. Translated: CASSGLAVGGELFF.

V and J are TRBV6-2 or TRBV6-3 and TRBJ2-3; TRBD2 might be the D (6 bases). This CDR3 comprises 18 residues. Germline V lookup: CDR1 MNHEY, CDR2 SVGEGT. The V gene lost 0 bases and the J gene lost 3 bases, with 19 bases spanning the gap. The CDR3 sequence is CASSYSNLPSDETDTQYF. In DNA, the CDR3 is TGTGCCAGCAGTTACTCGAATCTCCCTAGCGACGAAACAGATACGCAGTATTTT.

Comment on this clone: This CDR3 is also generated by other DNA sequences in the sample. The genes are TRBV9 and TRBJ2-7; 9 nucleotides agree with TRBD1. The CDR3 loop spans 14 amino acids. CDR1 and CDR2 from the germline V gene are SGDLS and YYNGEE. Germline trimming cut 2 bases from V and 2 bases from J; bases unmatched to any gene: 2. CDR3 amino acids: CASSVGTGTYEQYF. Written as DNA, the CDR3 is TGTGCCAGCAGCGTGGGGACAGGGACCTACGAGCAGTACTTC. Complete variable domain (other parts from reference TRBV9 and TRBJ2-7): DSGVTQTPKHLITATGQRVTLRCSPRSGDLSVYWYQQSLDQGLQFLIQYYNGEERAKGNILERFSAQQFPDLHSELNLSSLELGDSALYFCASSVGTGTYEQYFGPGTRLTVT.

The V gene is TRBV28, the J gene TRBJ2-1; D is perhaps TRBD1 (6 bases). This CDR3 spans 14 amino acids. The germline V gene has CDR1 MDHEN and CDR2 SYDVKM. V dropped 6 bases and J dropped 7 bases, with 16 bases sitting between them. CDR3 in DNA: TGTGCCAGCAGCCACGGGACAAAGATTAATGAGCAGTTCTTC. Protein product: CASSHGTKINEQFF.

This clone was counted only a few times. This chain connects TRBV7-2 to TRBJ2-1; D not certain. This CDR3 is built from 16 residues. Per the germline V gene, CDR1 is SGHTA and CDR2 is FQGNSA. Trimming shortened V by 1 base and J by 9 bases, and 19 bases separated the two germline ends. The CDR3 here is CASSLEASVVSSEQFF. DNA of the CDR3: TGTGCCAGCAGCTTAGAGGCTAGTGTGGTTTCGAGTGAGCAGTTCTTC.

The chain has TRBV7-9 and TRBJ2-5; 11 positions match TRBD1. The V gene's germline CDR1 is SEHNR and CDR2 FQNEAQ (reference sequence). The junction had 6 bases not matched to a gene; V was cut back by 5 bases and J by 4 bases. This CDR3 has 15 residues. CDR3 bases: TGTGCCAGCAGCCCTGCCGGGACAGGGGGAGAGACCCAGTACTTC. Protein product: CASSPAGTGGETQYF.

The gene calls are TRBV9 and TRBJ2-1, with D perhaps TRBD2 (5 bases). V was pared by 0 bases and J by 7 bases, with 8 bases between. This CDR3 has 13 residues. Germline values: CDR1 SGDLS, CDR2 YYNGEE. CDR3 residues: CASSVDVANEQFF. The CDR3 nucleotides read TGTGCCAGCAGCGTAGATGTAGCGAATGAGCAGTTCTTC.

This sequence joins TRBV6-2 or TRBV6-3 and TRBJ1-2; D is uncertain. The CDR3 consists of 14 residues. Per the germline V gene, CDR1 is MNHEY and CDR2 is SVGEGT. V lost 2 bases and J 6 bases, leaving 13 bases between the germline ends. The CDR3 here is CASSYGSVKNGYTF. DNA for the CDR3: TGTGCCAGCAGTTACGGTTCGGTGAAAAATGGCTACACCTTC.

This chain uses TRBV28 with TRBJ1-1; weak D call: TRBD1 (5 bases). This CDR3 is 12 amino acids long. The V end lost 8 bases, the J end lost 6 bases, and 13 bases lay between the germline ends. The germline V gene has CDR1 MDHEN and CDR2 SYDVKM. CDR3 region: CASARPRAEAFF. DNA of the CDR3: TGTGCCAGCGCTCGACCCAGGGCTGAAGCTTTCTTT.

The rearrangement links TRBV6-5 to TRBJ1-6, with unresolved D. The V end lost 3 bases, the J end lost 4 bases, and 7 bases lay between the germline ends. CDR1 is MNHEY and CDR2 is SVGAGI in the germline V gene. CDR3 length equals 14 residues. The CDR3 loop is CASSYEGYNSPLHF. The CDR3 DNA follows: TGTGCCAGCAGTTATGAGGGATATAATTCACCCCTCCACTTT.

This sequence joins TRBV7-9 and TRBJ1-1; D unresolved. This CDR3 comprises 13 residues. Per the germline V gene, CDR1 is SEHNR and CDR2 is FQNEAQ (reference sequence). The germline V and J ends were trimmed by 2 bases and 2 bases, with 6 bases remaining between them. The CDR3 loop is CASSLRGNTEAFF. The CDR3 bases are TGTGCCAGCAGCTTACGGGGAAACACTGAAGCTTTCTTT.

CDR3 residues: CATSRGSEGAGGNYGYTF. The CDR3, as DNA: TGTGCCACCAGCAGAGGATCGGAAGGGGCAGGGGGAAACTATGGCTACACCTTC. J is TRBJ1-2 and V is TRBV15; 7 positions agree with TRBD1. Germline values: CDR1 LNHNV, CDR2 YYDKDF (reference sequence). CDR3 length: 18 residues. V shed 1 base and J 2 bases; nucleotides not matched to a gene: 13.

In DNA form, the CDR3 reads TGTGCCAGCAGAAGCCGGGAGTCCACCTACAATGAGCAGTTCTTC. Its protein is CASRSRESTYNEQFF. The chain joins TRBV2 to TRBJ2-1; D possibly corresponds to TRBD2 (6 bases). The length of the CDR3 is 15 residues. The germline V gene encodes CDR1 SNHLY and CDR2 FYNNEI. The ends were cut back, 6 bases at V and 2 bases at J, with 14 bases in the middle.

The J gene is TRBJ2-5, the V gene TRBV20-1; 9 bases agree with TRBD1. The CDR3 consists of 16 residues. V was clipped by 3 bases and J by 4 bases; unmatched bases: 12. CDR1 is DFQATT, CDR2 SNEGSKA, per germline (reference sequence). CDR3 region: CSASGTGTGLGETQYF. The CDR3 DNA reads TGCAGTGCTAGTGGAACCGGGACAGGGTTAGGAGAGACCCAGTACTTC.

V gene TRBV7-2 combines with J gene TRBJ2-1, with D maybe TRBD2 (7 bases). With 1 base removed from V and 5 bases from J, the gap between germline ends came to 21 bases. The CDR3 is 18 amino acids. Germline V lookup: CDR1 SGHTA, CDR2 FQGNSA. CDR3 sequence reads: CASSLVYGGGGSNNEQFF. CDR3 sequence (DNA): TGTGCCAGCAGCTTAGTATATGGGGGGGGCGGTTCCAACAATGAGCAGTTCTTC.

The chain combines TRBV19 with TRBJ2-1; D might be TRBD1 (6 bases). The CDR3 contains 15 residues. In germline, CDR1 is LNHDA, CDR2 SQIVND (reference sequence). V shed 4 bases and J shed 2 bases, with 12 bases lying between them. The DNA of the CDR3 is TGTGCCAGTAGTAAGACAGGAGAAACCTACAATGAGCAGTTCTTC. Its protein product is CASSKTGETYNEQFF.

V usage is TRBV14 and J usage is TRBJ1-1; D unclear. Germline lookup yields CDR1 SGHDN and CDR2 FVKESK. V shed 5 bases and J shed 0 bases, with 7 bases lying between them. The CDR3 spans 13 residues. CDR3 nucleotides: TGTGCCAGCAGCAAGCATATGAACACTGAAGCTTTCTTT. It translates to CASSKHMNTEAFF.

The chain joins TRBV6-1 to TRBJ2-7, with TRBD1 as a possible D gene (7 bases). This CDR3 comprises 19 residues. Trimming pared 3 bases from V and 4 bases from J, leaving 28 bases between. The V gene's germline CDR1 is MNHNS and CDR2 SASEGT. This CDR3 reads CASSDSAGQLPIKGYEQYF. DNA for the CDR3: TGTGCCAGCAGTGATTCGGCGGGACAGTTACCAATCAAAGGATACGAGCAGTACTTC.

The J gene is TRBJ1-1, the V gene TRBV19, with TRBD1 identical over 7 bases. The CDR3 loop spans 13 amino acids. Germline lookup yields CDR1 LNHDA and CDR2 SQIVND (reference sequence). Trimming removed 6 bases from V and 11 bases from J; junction bases left unmatched: 12. CDR3 protein: CASSPDRANGAFF. The CDR3 bases are TGTGCCAGTAGCCCAGACAGGGCCAACGGGGCTTTCTTT.

The CDR3 DNA is TGTGCCAGCAGTCCCTCACAAGGAAACACCATATATTTT. The encoded protein is CASSPSQGNTIYF. The chain employs TRBV27 and TRBJ1-3; D gene ambiguous. V was shortened by 5 bases and J by 4 bases, with 9 bases between the two germline ends. Per germline, CDR1 MNHEY and CDR2 SMNVEV (reference sequence). The CDR3 covers 13 residues.

The CDR3 region has the DNA TGTGCCAGCACCCGGGACAACAATCAGCCCCAGCATTTT. It specifies CASTRDNNQPQHF. V usage is TRBV2 and J usage is TRBJ1-5; possibly TRBD1 for D (6 bases). The CDR3 spans 13 residues. Germline V gene data show CDR1 as SNHLY and CDR2 as FYNNEI. Deletions cut 7 bases from V and 3 bases from J, with 10 bases between.

In nucleotides, the CDR3 is TGCGCCAGCAGCTTGGGTTCACAGGGGGCTCTAGGCGGGGAGCTGTTTTTT. Amino acid sequence: CASSLGSQGALGGELFF. The V call is TRBV5-1, the J call TRBJ2-2; 9 bases map to TRBD1. The V gene's germline CDR1 is SGHRS and CDR2 YFSETQ. With 0 bases clipped from V and 7 bases from J, the junction kept 10 bases outside the gene matches. The CDR3 runs to 17 residues.